The 30 T cell receptor beta chains below all came from one sample that was sequenced in a study of T cells after yellow fever vaccination. TCRdb called the 5' RACE reads again in MiXCR, with one record for every CDR3 protein. The sample carries 100,000 to 150,000 distinct CDR3 sequences, 6.5% to 9% recorded once. Sequenced here: CD4+ T cells sorted from PBMCs, sampled around 45 days after the first yellow fever vaccination. Receptors originate from a man between 18 and 35 years old who received the YFV17D yellow fever vaccine.

The gene calls are TRBV7-2 and TRBJ2-5; 7 nucleotides line up with TRBD2. CDR3 length: 13 residues. Looked up from germline, CDR1 is SGHTA and CDR2 is FQGNSA. Germline trimming cut 1 base from V and 12 bases from J; bases unmatched to any gene: 8. The CDR3 protein is CASSLERWGGEYF. The DNA of the CDR3 is TGTGCCAGCAGCTTAGAGCGATGGGGAGGGGAGTACTTC.

As to this clonotype: It is likely a read error, because the conserved phenylalanine at the end of the CDR3 is missing. The rearrangement uses TRBV6-6 and TRBJ2-7; D could derive from TRBD1 or TRBD2 (5 bases each). This CDR3 has 12 residues. Germline V gene lookup returns CDR1 MNHNY and CDR2 SVGAGI (reference sequence). V lost 8 bases to trimming and J lost 1 base, with 9 bases between them. The CDR3 region is CASSEGSYEQYS. CDR3 in DNA: TGTGCCAGCTCCGAGGGGTCCTACGAGCAGTACTCC.

This clonotype has at least ten counts. J is TRBJ1-2 and V is TRBV29-1; D is uncertain. Per germline, CDR1 SQVTM and CDR2 ANQGSEA. V was cut by 0 bases and J by 9 bases, with 11 bases left in between. The CDR3 runs 12 residues. The CDR3 DNA reads TGCAGCGTTGAAGAACAGCCCCTGCGCTACACCTTC. Protein product: CSVEEQPLRYTF.

This clonotype appeared many times. V and J are TRBV20-1 and TRBJ1-2; 11 nucleotides agree with TRBD1. The CDR3 runs to 16 residues. Germline V gene sequence: CDR1 DFQATT, CDR2 SNEGSKA (reference sequence). V lost 3 bases, J lost 1 base, and 7 bases stayed unmatched. CDR3 bases: TGCAGTGCTAGCGGACAGGGGGCCGGTCGTAACTATGGCTACACCTTC. Protein: CSASGQGAGRNYGYTF.

This clonotype appeared many times. The chain uses TRBV14 and TRBJ1-2; D perhaps matches TRBD1 (5 bases). The germline V and J ends were trimmed by 1 base and 4 bases, with 7 bases remaining between them. The germline gives CDR1 SGHDN, CDR2 FVKESK. CDR3 length equals 13 residues. As DNA, the CDR3 is TGTGCCAGCAGCCAAGGACAGAGCTATGGCTACACCTTC. Amino acids: CASSQGQSYGYTF.

This clonotype was counted ten times or more. This chain joins TRBV14 and TRBJ2-1; D not certain. Germline CDR1 reads SGHDN; CDR2 reads FVKESK. The V gene lost 0 bases and the J gene lost 3 bases, with 9 bases spanning the gap. There are 15 residues in the CDR3. The CDR3 DNA follows: TGTGCCAGCAGCCAAGATCTCCAGTACTACAATGAGCAGTTCTTC. Its translation is CASSQDLQYYNEQFF.

The genes are TRBV12-3 or TRBV12-4 and TRBJ2-2; the D is unclear. V lost 1 base and J 5 bases, leaving 8 bases between the germline ends. CDR3 length equals 14 residues. The CDR3 DNA sequence: TGTGCCAGCAGTTTAGTACGGTCTACCGGGGAGCTGTTTTTT. Its protein product is CASSLVRSTGELFF.

Many counts were recorded for this clonotype. The chain recombines TRBV6-2 or TRBV6-3 with TRBJ2-1, with no clear D. This CDR3 is built from 13 residues. Germline CDR1 reads MNHEY; CDR2 reads SVGEGT. V dropped 7 bases and J dropped 11 bases, with 18 bases sitting between them. CDR3 sequence (DNA): TGTGCCAGCACCGACTCGGCCGGAGTAAAGCAGTTCTTC. Translating it yields CASTDSAGVKQFF.

This clonotype was counted ten times or more. The J gene is TRBJ1-6, the V gene TRBV5-1; possibly TRBD1 for D (5 bases). Germline V gene lookup returns CDR1 SGHRS and CDR2 YFSETQ. The CDR3 loop spans 15 amino acids. Trimming took 0 bases from V and 7 from J, leaving 11 bases between them. CDR3 sequence: CASSLEAGRNSPLHF. In DNA form, the CDR3 reads TGCGCCAGCAGCTTGGAGGCAGGGCGCAATTCACCCCTCCACTTT.

This clonotype showed up many times. The J gene is TRBJ2-5, the V gene TRBV28; D may match TRBD1 or TRBD2 (5 bases each). In germline, CDR1 is MDHEN, CDR2 SYDVKM. Trimming left V 7 bases short and J 4 bases short, with 19 bases between. This CDR3 has 15 residues. DNA of the CDR3: TGTGCCAGCACGTCGGTACGGGGCCCGGGAGAGACCCAGTACTTC. It yields the protein CASTSVRGPGETQYF.

Comments on this clonotype: Since a much larger clone is just one base distant, this may be a read error. V is TRBV7-3 and J is TRBJ2-5; D gene uncertain. Germline V gene sequence: CDR1 SGHTA, CDR2 FQGTGA. The CDR3 is 14 residues long. V was cut by 1 base and J by 5 bases, with 11 bases left in between. CDR3 sequence (DNA): TGTGCCAGCAGCTTAATGGAGTTAGGGGAGACCCAGTACTTC. Amino acids: CASSLMELGETQYF. Full variable domain (remainder filled in from reference TRBV7-3 and TRBJ2-5): GAGVSQTPSNKVTEKGKYVELRCDPISGHTALYWYRQSLGQGPEFLIYFQGTGAADDSGLPNDRFFAVRPEGSVSTLKIQRTERGDSAVYLCASSLMELGETQYFGPGTRLLVL.

This clonotype was seen repeatedly, ten times or more. V and J are TRBV7-2 and TRBJ1-4; 9 bases match TRBD1. This CDR3 is 14 amino acids long. V shed 2 bases, J shed 10 bases, and the junction held 5 bases outside the gene matches. The germline CDR1 and CDR2 sequences are SGHTA and FQGNSA. CDR3: CASSLQQGAGKLFF. The CDR3 nucleotides are TGTGCCAGCAGCTTACAACAGGGGGCGGGAAAACTGTTTTTT.

This clonotype has a count of ten or more. The rearrangement links TRBV7-2 to TRBJ2-2; 11 positions agree with TRBD1. The germline V gene encodes CDR1 SGHTA and CDR2 FQGNSA. This CDR3 is 16 amino acids long. V lost 5 bases to trimming and J lost 7 bases; unmatched junction nucleotides: 9. The CDR3: CASSQRTGGSFGELFF. CDR3 coding DNA: TGTGCCAGCAGCCAACGGACAGGGGGCTCTTTCGGGGAGCTGTTTTTT.

This clonotype showed up many times. CDR3 protein: CASSLVQGGSYEQYF. CDR3 bases: TGTGCCAGCAGCTTAGTACAGGGGGGATCCTACGAGCAGTACTTC. The chain combines TRBV7-2 with TRBJ2-7, with 8 bases fitting TRBD1. Germline V lookup: CDR1 SGHTA, CDR2 FQGNSA. With V trimmed by 1 base and J by 1 base, 3 bases remained unmatched. The length of the CDR3 is 15 residues.

This rearrangement joins TRBV3-1 to TRBJ2-4, with D possibly being TRBD1 (6 bases). There are 16 residues in the CDR3. V lost 5 bases and J lost 0, with 14 bases in between. Per the germline V gene, CDR1 is LGHDT and CDR2 is YNNKEL (reference sequence). The CDR3 bases are TGTGCCAGCAGCTCCAGACAACAGGGAGCCAAAAACATTCAGTACTTC. This translates into CASSSRQQGAKNIQYF.

Many counts were recorded for this clonotype. The chain has TRBV2 and TRBJ2-7; D may match TRBD1 or TRBD2 (5 bases each). V lost 7 bases to trimming and J lost 2 bases, with 18 bases between them. This CDR3 spans 15 amino acids. Per germline, CDR1 SNHLY and CDR2 FYNNEI. The chain's CDR3 is CASIYRPGSTYEQYF. The CDR3 DNA reads as TGTGCCAGCATATATAGGCCAGGGAGCACCTACGAGCAGTACTTC.

In this sample, this clonotype turned up many times. The chain joins TRBV2 to TRBJ2-5; no reliable D call. With 10 bases removed from V and 5 bases from J, the gap between germline ends came to 14 bases. CDR1 and CDR2 from the germline V gene are SNHLY and FYNNEI. The length of the CDR3 is 12 residues. This CDR3 reads CATTSSGETQYF. The CDR3 DNA sequence: TGTGCCACTACCTCCTCTGGTGAGACCCAGTACTTC.

This clonotype was counted many times. The gene calls are TRBV7-9 and TRBJ2-5; no firm D call. This CDR3 comprises 12 residues. Trimming left V 3 bases short and J 5 bases short, with 7 bases between. Germline V gene data show CDR1 as SEHNR and CDR2 as FQNEAQ (reference sequence). CDR3 residues: CASSLESETQYF. The CDR3 DNA sequence: TGTGCCAGCAGCTTGGAGTCGGAGACCCAGTACTTC.

This clonotype was counted many times. This chain uses TRBV28 with TRBJ2-3; D is tentatively TRBD1 or TRBD2 (5 bases each). CDR3 size: 14 residues. Trimming cost V 5 bases and J 6 bases, with 15 bases left between them. CDR1 is MDHEN and CDR2 is SYDVKM in the germline V gene. The CDR3 DNA reads TGTGCCAGCAGTATCGGGGCAACGGGGGATACGCAGTATTTT. It translates to CASSIGATGDTQYF.

This clonotype was observed many times. V gene TRBV5-1 combines with J gene TRBJ2-3, with TRBD1 matching over 9 bases. CDR3 length: 16 residues. Germline CDR1 is SGHRS and CDR2 is YFSETQ. V dropped 0 bases and J dropped 1; count of bases not matched to a gene: 3. The CDR3: CASSLGWDRGTDTQYF. Written as DNA, the CDR3 is TGCGCCAGCAGCTTGGGTTGGGACAGGGGCACAGATACGCAGTATTTT.

This clonotype came up many times. The chain recombines TRBV4-2 with TRBJ2-3; 12 nucleotides match TRBD2. V was pared by 0 bases and J by 6 bases, with 16 bases of the junction left unmatched. This CDR3 has 20 amino acids. Germline V lookup: CDR1 LGHNA, CDR2 YNFKEQ. The CDR3 is CASSQDLSFGGTSGPDTQYF. Written as DNA, the CDR3 is TGTGCCAGCAGCCAAGATCTTAGTTTCGGTGGGACTAGCGGGCCCGATACGCAGTATTTT.

This clonotype was seen repeatedly, ten times or more. The CDR3 region is CASSPGQGPNKIYEQYV. The CDR3 bases are TGTGCCAGCAGCCCAGGACAGGGCCCAAATAAAATATACGAGCAGTACGTC. The chain uses TRBV7-9 and TRBJ2-7; TRBD1 agrees at 8 bases. This CDR3 has 17 amino acids. With V trimmed by 5 bases and J by 4 bases, 16 bases remained unmatched. Germline V gene sequence: CDR1 SEHNR, CDR2 FQNEAQ (reference sequence).

About this clonotype itself: A read error may be the cause here, since a much bigger clone is one base away. CDR3 sequence: CARSQDPASGYNEQFF. In DNA, the CDR3 is TGCGCCCGCAGCCAAGATCCGGCTAGCGGGTACAATGAGCAGTTCTTC. J is TRBJ2-1 and V is TRBV4-3; 8 bases line up with TRBD2. This CDR3 has 16 amino acids. In germline, CDR1 is LGHNA, CDR2 YSLEER.

This clonotype was picked up many times. This chain connects TRBV5-1 to TRBJ2-3, with TRBD1 matching 9 bases. Looked up from germline, CDR1 is SGHRS and CDR2 is YFSETQ. The CDR3 length is 17 residues. After removal of 1 base from V and 5 bases from J, the junction contained 11 bases not matched to a gene. This chain's CDR3 is CASSLMLQGARGDTQYF. The CDR3, as DNA: TGCGCCAGCAGCTTGATGTTACAGGGGGCAAGAGGAGATACGCAGTATTTT.

This clonotype has a count of ten or more. The chain uses TRBV6-5 and TRBJ2-7, with D possibly being TRBD1 or TRBD2 (5 bases each). The V gene's germline CDR1 is MNHEY and CDR2 SVGAGI. The CDR3 is 15 residues long. Trimming cost V 2 bases and J 0 bases, with 11 bases left between them. Here the CDR3 DNA reads TGTGCCAGCAGTTACCGGGGACCAAGCTCCTACGAGCAGTACTTC. Protein: CASSYRGPSSYEQYF.

This clonotype has ten or more counts. J is TRBJ1-1 and V is TRBV9, with 7 bases fitting TRBD1. After removal of 5 bases from V and 6 bases from J, the junction contained 10 bases not matched to a gene. The length of the CDR3 is 14 residues. The germline gives CDR1 SGDLS, CDR2 YYNGEE. Here the CDR3 reads CASRITGVGAEAFF. Written as DNA, the CDR3 is TGTGCCAGCAGGATAACAGGGGTGGGCGCTGAAGCTTTCTTT.

This clonotype was observed many times. This sequence joins TRBV6-1 and TRBJ2-1; the match to TRBD1 covers 7 bases. After removal of 6 bases from V and 1 base from J, the junction contained 6 bases not matched to a gene. The CDR3 contains 15 residues. The germline CDR1 and CDR2 sequences are MNHNS and SASEGT. CDR3 in DNA: TGTGCCAGCAGGAAAGGGGGCATATCCTACAATGAGCAGTTCTTC. Its protein is CASRKGGISYNEQFF.

In DNA, the CDR3 is TGCAGTGCTACCCCAGGGTTCGGTTCACCCCTCCACTTT. Protein sequence: CSATPGFGSPLHF. The rearrangement joins TRBV20-1 to TRBJ1-6, with a weak D call TRBD1 (5 bases). Per germline, CDR1 DFQATT and CDR2 SNEGSKA (reference sequence). This CDR3 region has 13 residues. Trimming left V 4 bases short and J 9 bases short, with 13 bases between.

This clonotype was observed at least ten times. This chain uses TRBV7-2 with TRBJ2-5, with TRBD2 as a possible D gene (6 bases). Germline CDR1 is SGHTA and CDR2 is FQGNSA. The CDR3 totals 16 residues. Trimming removed 0 bases at V and 2 bases at J, with 13 bases between. The CDR3 nucleotides read TGTGCCAGCAGCTTAGCGGGGGGAAACGTACAAGAGACCCAGTACTTC. The encoded protein is CASSLAGGNVQETQYF.

This clonotype was seen many times. This chain joins TRBV5-1 and TRBJ2-1; 10 bases agree with TRBD1. The J segment lost 6 bases and the V segment lost 4 bases, leaving 10 bases of the junction unmatched. Germline CDR1 SGHRS, CDR2 YFSETQ. The CDR3 is 16 amino acids. In DNA form, the CDR3 reads TGCGCCAGCAGCCCGGACCGGGACAGGGGCCTCAATGAGCAGTTCTTC. This gives the protein CASSPDRDRGLNEQFF. The whole variable domain, filled in from reference TRBV5-1 and TRBJ2-1, reads KAGVTQTPRYLIKTRGQQVTLSCSPISGHRSVSWYQQTPGQGLQFLFEYFSETQRNKGNFPGRFSGRQFSNSRSEMNVSTLELGDSALYLCASSPDRDRGLNEQFFGPGTRLTVL.